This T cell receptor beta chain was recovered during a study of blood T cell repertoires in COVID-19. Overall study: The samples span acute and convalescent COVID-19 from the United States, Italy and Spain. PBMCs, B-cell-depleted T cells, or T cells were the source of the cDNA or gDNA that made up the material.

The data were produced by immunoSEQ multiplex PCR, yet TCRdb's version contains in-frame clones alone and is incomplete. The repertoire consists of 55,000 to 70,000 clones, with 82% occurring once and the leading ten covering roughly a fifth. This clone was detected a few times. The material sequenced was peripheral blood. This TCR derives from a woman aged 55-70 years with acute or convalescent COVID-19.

CDR3 region: CASYPGGNSPLHF. For the CDR3, the DNA is TGTGCCAGTTACCCGGGGGGTAATTCACCCCTCCACTTT. The V gene is TRBV19, the J gene TRBJ1-6; D is perhaps TRBD1 (5 bases). The CDR3 is 13 residues long. V lost 8 bases, J lost 6 bases, and 11 bases lay in between. Germline V gene lookup returns CDR1 LNHDA and CDR2 SQIVND (reference sequence).